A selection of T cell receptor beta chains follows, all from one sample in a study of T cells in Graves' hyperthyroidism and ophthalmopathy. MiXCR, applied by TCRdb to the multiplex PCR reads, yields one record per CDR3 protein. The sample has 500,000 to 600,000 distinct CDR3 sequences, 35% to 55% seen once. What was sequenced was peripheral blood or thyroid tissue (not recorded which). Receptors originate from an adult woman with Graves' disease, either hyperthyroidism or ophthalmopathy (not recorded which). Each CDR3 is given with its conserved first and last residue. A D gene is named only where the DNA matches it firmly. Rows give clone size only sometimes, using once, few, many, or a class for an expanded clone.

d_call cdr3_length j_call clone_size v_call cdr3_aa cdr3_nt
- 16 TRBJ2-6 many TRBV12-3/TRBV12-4 CASSLIHVLGANVLTF TGTGCCAGCAGTTTAATCCACGTCCTTGGGGCCAACGTCCTGACTTTC
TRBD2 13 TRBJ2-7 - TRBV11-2 CASSSVAGGLRYF TGTGCCAGCAGTTCCGTAGCGGGAGGGCTGAGGTACTTC
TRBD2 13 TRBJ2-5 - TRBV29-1 CSALTSGRETQYF TGCAGCGCACTGACTAGCGGGAGAGAGACCCAGTACTTC
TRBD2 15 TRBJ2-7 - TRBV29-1 CSVVSSGGPSYEQYF TGCAGCGTTGTATCTAGCGGGGGCCCATCCTACGAGCAGTACTTC
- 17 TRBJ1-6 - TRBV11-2 CASSSSGGASYNSPLYF TGTGCCAGCAGCTCCTCCGGGGGTGCCTCCTATAATTCACCCCTCTACTTT
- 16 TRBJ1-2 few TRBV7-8 CASSLTGSGANYGYTF TGTGCCAGCAGCTTAACAGGGTCTGGGGCCAACTATGGCTACACCTTC
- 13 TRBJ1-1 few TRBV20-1 CSASTGGTTEAFF TGCAGTGCCTCGACAGGAGGGACCACTGAAGCTTTCTTT
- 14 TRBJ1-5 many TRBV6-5 CASRPGGWHQPQHF TGTGCCAGCCGTCCCGGCGGGTGGCATCAGCCCCAGCATTTT
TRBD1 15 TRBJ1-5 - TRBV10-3 CAIQSGDREVQPQHF TGTGCCATCCAATCGGGGGACAGGGAGGTTCAGCCTCAGCATTTT
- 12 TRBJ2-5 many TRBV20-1 CSASDIRETQYF TGCAGTGCTAGTGACATTCGCGAGACCCAGTACTTC
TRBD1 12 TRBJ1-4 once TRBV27 CASSHRGEKLFF TGTGCCAGCAGCCACAGGGGCGAAAAACTGTTTTTT
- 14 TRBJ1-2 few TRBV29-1 CSVDSDRTNYGYTF TGCAGCGTTGATAGCGACAGGACTAACTATGGCTACACCTTC
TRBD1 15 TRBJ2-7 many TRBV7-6 CASSPTGVVSYEQYF TGTGCCAGCAGCCCGACAGGGGTCGTATCCTACGAGCAGTACTTC
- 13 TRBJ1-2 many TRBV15 CATSRGAGNGYTF TGTGCCACCAGCAGAGGGGCAGGGAACGGCTACACCTTC
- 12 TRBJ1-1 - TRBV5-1 CASSLIGRPPSF TGCGCCAGCAGCTTGATCGGGCGGCCCCCCTCCTTT
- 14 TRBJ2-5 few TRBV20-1 CSARGGAGKETQYF TGCAGTGCTAGGGGGGGCGCAGGGAAAGAGACCCAGTACTTC
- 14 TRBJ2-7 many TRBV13 CASSPPVSSYEQYF TGTGCCAGCAGCCCCCCGGTTTCGTCCTACGAGCAGTACTTC
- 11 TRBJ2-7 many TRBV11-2 CASSLSIMAHF TGTGCCAGCAGCTTATCGATTATGGCGCACTTC
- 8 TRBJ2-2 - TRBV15 CATSSGNF TGTGCCACCAGCTCAGGGAATTTT
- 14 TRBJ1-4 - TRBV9 CASSVEATYEKLFF TGTGCCAGCAGCGTAGAGGCCACTTATGAAAAACTGTTTTTT
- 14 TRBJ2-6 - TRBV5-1 CASSLDTGTNTEAF TGCGCCAGCAGCTTGGATACCGGAACGAACACTGAAGCTTTC
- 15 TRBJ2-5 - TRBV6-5 CASSYGAVTRETQYF TGTGCCAGCAGTTACGGGGCAGTGACGAGAGAGACCCAGTACTTC
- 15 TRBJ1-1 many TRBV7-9 CASRSPGSLNTEAFF TGTGCCAGCAGGTCCCCGGGCAGCTTGAACACTGAAGCTTTCTTT
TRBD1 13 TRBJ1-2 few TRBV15 CATSRGQGGGYTF TGTGCCACCAGCAGAGGACAGGGGGGCGGCTACACCTTC
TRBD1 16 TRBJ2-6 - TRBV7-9 CASSLSGGTGADVLTF TGTGCCAGCAGCCTCTCTGGCGGGACAGGGGCCGACGTCCTGACTTTC
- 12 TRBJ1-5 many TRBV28 CASSDFSQPQHF TGTGCCAGCAGTGATTTCAGCCAGCCCCAGCATTTT
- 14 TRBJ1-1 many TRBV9 CASSVGGGRTEAFF TGTGCCAGCAGCGTAGGGGGGGGGAGGACTGAAGCTTTCTTT
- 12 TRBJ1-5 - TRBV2 CASRGDGQPQHF TGTGCCAGCAGGGGGGACGGGCAGCCCCAGCATTTT
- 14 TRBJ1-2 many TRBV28 CASSYGGDPYGYTF TGTGCCAGCAGTTACGGAGGGGATCCTTATGGCTACACCTTC
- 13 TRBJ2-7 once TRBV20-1 CSARDQWAYEQYF TGCAGTGCTAGAGATCAATGGGCGTACGAGCAGTACTTC
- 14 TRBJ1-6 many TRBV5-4 CASSLGDYNSPLHF TGTGCCAGCAGCTTAGGAGATTATAATTCACCCCTCCACTTT
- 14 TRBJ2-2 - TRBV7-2 CATQRGLYGEELFF TGTGCCACCCAAAGGGGACTCTATGGCGAGGAGCTGTTTTTT
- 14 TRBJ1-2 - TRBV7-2 CASSLLLSAGGYTF TGTGCCAGCAGCTTGCTCCTTTCAGCGGGCGGCTACACCTTC
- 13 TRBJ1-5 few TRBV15 CATSRGRYQPQHF TGTGCCACCAGCAGAGGCAGGTATCAGCCCCAGCATTTT
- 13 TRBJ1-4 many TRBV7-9 CASSLVPNEKLFF TGCGCCAGCAGCTTGGTCCCGAATGAAAAACTGTTTTTT
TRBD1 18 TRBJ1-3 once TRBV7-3 CASSLTAGGSSSGNTIYF TGTGCCAGCAGCTTAACAGCAGGGGGATCGAGCTCTGGAAACACCATATATTTT
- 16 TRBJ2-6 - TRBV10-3 CAISESTVGGANVLTF TGTGCCATCAGTGAGTCGACAGTCGGTGGGGCCAACGTCCTGACTTTC
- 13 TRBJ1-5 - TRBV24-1 CASWDGGNQPQHF TGTGCTAGTTGGGACGGTGGTAATCAGCCCCAGCATTTT
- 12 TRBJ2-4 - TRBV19 CARRSRFNIQYF TGTGCCAGGCGTTCTAGATTCAACATTCAGTACTTC
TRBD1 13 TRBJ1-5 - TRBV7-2 CASSLRDRQTQHF TGTGCCAGCAGCTTGAGGGACAGACAGACCCAGCATTTT
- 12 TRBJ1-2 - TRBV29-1 CSVEARANGYTF TGCAGCGTTGAAGCCAGGGCCAACGGCTACACCTTC
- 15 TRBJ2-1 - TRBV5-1 CASSVGPGSYNEQFF TGCGCCAGCAGCGTGGGTCCGGGCTCCTACAATGAGCAGTTCTTC
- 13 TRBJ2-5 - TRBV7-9 CASSLVRKETQYF TGTGCCAGCAGTTTAGTAAGGAAAGAGACCCAGTACTTC
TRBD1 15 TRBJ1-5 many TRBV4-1 CASSQQGAGNQPQHF TGCGCCAGCAGCCAACAGGGGGCCGGCAATCAGCCCCAGCATTTT
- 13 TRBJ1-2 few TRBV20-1 CSALLDSLGGYTF TGCAGTGCCCTTCTCGACTCTCTAGGTGGCTACACCTTC
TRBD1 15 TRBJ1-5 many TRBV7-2 CASSSRTGNNQPQHF TGTGCCAGCAGCTCCCGGACAGGGAACAATCAGCCCCAGCATTTT